This T cell receptor (beta chain) stems from a study of cytomegalovirus exposure and HLA in healthy donors. About this clone itself: The antigen is unknown.

V lost 0 bases to trimming and J lost 6 bases, with 18 bases between them. The CDR3 covers 16 residues. Germline V gives CDR1 MGHRA, CDR2 YSYEKL. It was with 60 Vbeta and 13 Jbeta primers that the PCR ran. Here immunoSEQ multiplex PCR was the method, and the copy in TCRdb shows in-frame clones only, minus some. The sample totals some 200,000 clones; its top ten clones hold 0.7% to 0.8%. Study-level points and caveats: Analyzed later, most CMV-associated TCR beta chains appeared HLA-restricted. Using a false discovery rate of 0.05, a later analysis showed that 15,000 to 20,000 TCR beta sequences were associated with HLA alleles.

The sequenced material came from PBMCs. The TCR comes from a boy younger than 18 in good health and CMV-seronegative. The V gene is TRBV4-1, the J gene TRBJ2-7; maybe TRBD1 (5 bases). The chain's CDR3 is CASSQDRARELVEQYF. CDR3 DNA sequence: TGCGCCAGCAGCCAAGATCGGGCCAGGGAACTGGTCGAGCAGTACTTC.